A selection of T cell receptor beta chains follows, all from one sample in a study of blood T cells in healthy people across ages. In TCRdb, the 5' RACE reads were re-called with MiXCR into one record per CDR3 protein. Among 600,000 to 850,000 distinct CDR3 sequences listed, just under 25% were seen once. This sample also belongs to another study, concerning T cells of mothers and their children.

Sequenced: blood. The receptors shown here come from a boy aged 5-17 years in good health. CDR3s include the opening cysteine and the closing phenylalanine or tryptophan. D genes are given only for firm matches. Rows may omit the clone size; those that give it use once, few, many or a size class.

>few|13|TRBV5-1|TRBJ2-7|-
TGCGCCAGCAGCTTCGACAGGATGGGCGAGCAGTACTTC
CASSFDRMGEQYF
>-|17|TRBV2|TRBJ1-2|-
TGCGCCAGCAGTGAAACAAGTGGAACTCGGGGTCCTATGGCTAACACCTTC
CASSETSGTRGPMANTF
>-|15|TRBV12-3/TRBV12-4|TRBJ1-2|TRBD1
TGTGCCAGCAGTGGGCGGACAGGGGTGACGGGTGGCTACACCTTC
CASSGRTGVTGGYTF
>-|15|TRBV12-3/TRBV12-4|TRBJ2-7|TRBD1
TGTGCCAGCAGTTTAGAAGGGACAGGGCTTTACGAGCAGTACTTC
CASSLEGTGLYEQYF
>-|15|TRBV5-5|TRBJ2-5|TRBD2
TGTGCCAGCAGCTTGGTTCAAGCGGGGGGAGAGACCCAGTACTTC
CASSLVQAGGETQYF
>few|14|TRBV20-1|TRBJ2-4|-
TGCAGTGCCAAAGGACCCGCGAGCCAGGTCATTCAGTACTTC
CSAKGPASQVIQYF
>few|13|TRBV18|TRBJ2-7|-
TGTGCCAGCTCACCATTGGAGGCGTCCGAGCAGTACTTC
CASSPLEASEQYF
>few|15|TRBV6-5|TRBJ2-7|-
TGTGCCAGCAGTTACTCACCCTACGGGGGCTACGAGCAGTACTTC
CASSYSPYGGYEQYF
>-|18|TRBV9|TRBJ2-1|TRBD2
TGTGCCAGCAGCTCGCACCCGACTTTAGCGGGGGGGCCGAATGAGCAGTTCTTC
CASSSHPTLAGGPNEQFF
>-|10|TRBV20-1|TRBJ1-2|-
TGCAGTGCAGTTCAGGATGGCTACACCTTC
CSAVQDGYTF
>-|17|TRBV7-2|TRBJ2-5|TRBD2
TGTGCCAGCAACTTATTTTTCGGGACTAGCGGGGTGGAGACCCAGTACTTC
CASNLFFGTSGVETQYF
>-|18|TRBV5-1|TRBJ2-7|-
TGCGCCAGCAGCTTGGGCATTTCAGGGGGGAGTTCTACCTACGAGCAGTACTTC
CASSLGISGGSSTYEQYF
>few|14|TRBV4-1|TRBJ1-2|-
TGCGCCAGCAGCCTTTTTGGGATTTCGTATGGCTACACCTTC
CASSLFGISYGYTF
>-|13|TRBV12-3/TRBV12-4|TRBJ2-5|-
TGTGCCAGCAGTTTAGCGGGGGGGCCCGCCCAGTACTTC
CASSLAGGPAQYF
>-|13|TRBV5-1|TRBJ2-3|-
TGCGCCAGCAGCTTCGACTTCACAGATACGCAGTATTTT
CASSFDFTDTQYF
>few|16|TRBV9|TRBJ1-2|TRBD1
TGTGCCAGCAGCGTAGCCCCGGGACAGGGGGCCGGTGGCTACACCTTC
CASSVAPGQGAGGYTF
>few|16|TRBV6-6|TRBJ2-7|TRBD2
TGTGCCAGCAGCCACGGGGGGGTCCCCCTCTCCTACGAGCAGTACTTC
CASSHGGVPLSYEQYF
>-|14|TRBV9|TRBJ2-7|-
TGTGCCAGCAGCCCAGAGGGGAAGGGTCGCGAGCAGTACTTC
CASSPEGKGREQYF
>few|13|TRBV29-1|TRBJ1-2|-
TGCAGCGTTGTAGGGGAACCTAACTATGGCTACACCTTC
CSVVGEPNYGYTF
>few|14|TRBV7-8|TRBJ1-4|-
TGTGCCAGCAGCTTAGACAGGGTCAGTGAAAAACTGTTTTTT
CASSLDRVSEKLFF
>-|17|TRBV24-1|TRBJ1-5|TRBD1
TGTGCCACCAGTGATTTGTTAGACAGGGTGAGCAATCAGCCCCAGCATTTT
CATSDLLDRVSNQPQHF
>few|13|TRBV28|TRBJ2-7|-
TGTGCCAGCACGATTGGGGAGTCCTACGAGCAGTACTTC
CASTIGESYEQYF
>-|17|TRBV6-5|TRBJ2-5|-
TGTGCCAGCAGTTACGGTCGGGGAGAGATTGGGTTGGAGACCCAGTACTTC
CASSYGRGEIGLETQYF
>-|19|TRBV9|TRBJ1-4|-
TGTGCCAGCAGCGTAGCTACGTGTTCAGGACTTACTTCTAATGAAAAACTGTTTTTT
CASSVATCSGLTSNEKLFF
>-|17|TRBV4-1|TRBJ2-1|TRBD1
TGCGCCAGCAGCCAAGTGGGGGAGGGACAGGGGTACAATGAGCAGTTCTTC
CASSQVGEGQGYNEQFF
>-|12|TRBV29-1|TRBJ1-3|-
TGCAGCGGCATTAACTCTGGAAACACCATATATTTT
CSGINSGNTIYF
>few|15|TRBV28|TRBJ1-1|-
TGTGCCAGCAGTTTGGGTGGTTTGGGTGGCACTGAAGCTTTCTTT
CASSLGGLGGTEAFF
>-|13|TRBV9|TRBJ1-4|TRBD1
TGTGCCAGCAGCCGGGACAGTCGCGAAAAACTGTTTTTT
CASSRDSREKLFF
>-|15|TRBV4-3|TRBJ1-5|TRBD1
TGCGCCAGCAGCCAGGGGACAGCTTCGAATCAGCCCCAGCATTTT
CASSQGTASNQPQHF
>-|13|TRBV9|TRBJ2-5|TRBD2
TGTGCCAGCAGCCCAAGGGGGACTAGCAAGCAGTACTTC
CASSPRGTSKQYF
>few|16|TRBV7-3|TRBJ2-1|TRBD2
TGTGCCGGCAGCCCTTACCTAGCGGGAGCCTACAATGAGCAGTTCTTC
CAGSPYLAGAYNEQFF
>-|10|TRBV2|TRBJ2-1|-
TGTGCCAGCAGGTCGTCGGAGCAGTTCTTC
CASRSSEQFF
>-|15|TRBV20-1|TRBJ2-1|-
TGCAGTGCTAGTCGACAGATCTTCTCCTACAATGAGCAGTTCTTC
CSASRQIFSYNEQFF
>-|13|TRBV6-6|TRBJ1-1|-
TGTGCCAGCAGTTACTCGAGGGGATCTGAAGCTTTCTTT
CASSYSRGSEAFF
>many|11|TRBV2|TRBJ1-1|-
TGTGCCAGCACCGGGGGCACTGAAGCTTTCTTT
CASTGGTEAFF
>-|14|TRBV7-8|TRBJ1-5|-
TGTGCCAGCAGCTTAGCAGGGGGTCTTCAGCCCCAGCATTTT
CASSLAGGLQPQHF
>few|16|TRBV4-2|TRBJ2-5|-
TGTGCCAGCAGCCAAGATTTTGGCCCAAACTATGAGACCCAGTACTTC
CASSQDFGPNYETQYF